The 24 T cell receptor beta chains below were found in one sample sequenced in a study of T cells in Graves' hyperthyroidism and ophthalmopathy. Amplification of TCR beta CDR3 regions was performed using RNA transcripts as template. Using the HTBI primer set, a first-round RT-PCR was run on the TCR CDR3. TCRdb re-called the multiplex PCR reads with MiXCR, one entry per CDR3 protein. The table lists over 120,000 distinct CDR3 sequences, roughly 23% of them singletons. Sequenced: blood. The receptors here all came from a woman aged 45-60 years with Graves' hyperthyroidism that later progressed to Graves' ophthalmopathy.

The V and J genes are TRBV6-2 or TRBV6-3 and TRBJ2-3; no clear D gene. Between the trimmed V and J ends, which lost 2 bases and 6 bases, there was a span of 15 bases. This CDR3 spans 15 amino acids. CDR1 and CDR2 from the germline V gene are MNHEY and SVGEGT. In DNA form, the CDR3 reads TGTGCCAGCAGTTACCTTCCGGGCCAAGCGGATACGCAGTATTTT. The encoded protein is CASSYLPGQADTQYF.

The table lists this clonotype with many counts. The chain combines TRBV7-8 with TRBJ2-3; D remains ambiguous. CDR1 is SGHVS, CDR2 FQNEAQ, per germline. The V and J ends lost 2 bases and 1 base respectively, with 4 bases between them. The CDR3 is 13 amino acids. The CDR3 DNA is TGTGCCAGCAGCTTACTACGCACAGATACGCAGTATTTT. It encodes CASSLLRTDTQYF. Supplemented by reference TRBV7-8 and TRBJ2-3, the full variable domain reads GAGVSQSPRYKVAKRGQDVALRCDPISGHVSLFWYQQALGQGPEFLTYFQNEAQLDKSGLPSDRFFAERPEGSVSTLKIQRTQQEDSAVYLCASSLLRTDTQYFGPGTRLTVL.

This clonotype showed up many times. V and J are TRBV5-1 and TRBJ2-7; possibly TRBD1 or TRBD2 for D (6 bases each). The CDR3 runs 14 residues. Per the germline V gene, CDR1 is SGHRS and CDR2 is YFSETQ. V lost 4 bases, J lost 3 bases, and 14 bases lay in between. CDR3 nucleotides: TGCGCCAGCAGCGCGAAGGGGGGCAGCTACGAGCAGTACTTC. It translates to CASSAKGGSYEQYF. The full variable domain, in which reference TRBV5-1 and TRBJ2-7 provide the parts outside the CDR3, is KAGVTQTPRYLIKTRGQQVTLSCSPISGHRSVSWYQQTPGQGLQFLFEYFSETQRNKGNFPGRFSGRQFSNSRSEMNVSTLELGDSALYLCASSAKGGSYEQYFGPGTRLTVT.

The genes are TRBV4-2 and TRBJ2-5; D is unclear. The V end lost 1 base, the J end lost 3 bases, and 6 bases lay between the germline ends. CDR3 size: 13 residues. CDR1 is LGHNA, CDR2 YNFKEQ, per germline. For the CDR3, the DNA is TGTGCCAGCAGCCAAGGGGCCAAAGAGACCCAGTACTTC. Protein product: CASSQGAKETQYF.

V usage is TRBV3-1 and J usage is TRBJ1-1, with TRBD1 as a possible D gene (6 bases). The CDR3 covers 15 residues. Germline CDR1 reads LGHDT; CDR2 reads YNNKEL (reference sequence). Trimming removed 4 bases at V and 8 bases at J, with 20 bases between. The CDR3 DNA is TGTGCCAGCAGCCGAGTCGCAACAGGGTCCACCGAAGCTTTCTTT. Protein sequence: CASSRVATGSTEAFF.

This clonotype was seen many times. J is TRBJ1-1 and V is TRBV6-1; 8 bases are a match to TRBD1. The ends lost 5 bases at V and 0 bases at J; junction bases unmatched: 8. The CDR3 sequence is 16 residues long. Germline CDR1 reads MNHNS; CDR2 reads SASEGT. The CDR3 DNA follows: TGTGCCAGCAGTCCATCCCAGGGGGCAATGAACACTGAAGCTTTCTTT. The encoded protein is CASSPSQGAMNTEAFF.

This clonotype was counted only a few times. The gene calls are TRBV11-2 and TRBJ2-1; D may be TRBD1 or TRBD2 (7 bases each). V was shortened by 1 base and J by 4 bases, with 11 bases between the two germline ends. In germline, CDR1 is SGHAT, CDR2 FQNNGV. The CDR3 covers 15 residues. The CDR3 coding sequence is TGTGCCAGCAGCTTAGTCAGGGGGGGGTACAATGAGCAGTTCTTC. Translation gives CASSLVRGGYNEQFF.

This clonotype was seen at least ten times. V gene TRBV18 combines with J gene TRBJ1-1; the D gene is possibly TRBD1 (6 bases). The CDR3 length is 12 residues. Germline assignment: CDR1 KGHSH and CDR2 LQKENI. The V end was cut by 3 bases, the J end by 14 bases, with 16 bases between. CDR3 in amino acids: CASSPGATGLFF. DNA for the CDR3: TGTGCCAGCTCACCGGGGGCGACAGGTCTCTTCTTT.

At least ten counts were recorded for this clonotype. This chain joins TRBV10-3 and TRBJ1-5, with a weak D call TRBD1 (5 bases). V was shortened by 0 bases and J by 4 bases, with 13 bases between the two germline ends. CDR3 length equals 16 residues. Germline values: CDR1 ENHRY, CDR2 SYGVKD. The CDR3 nucleotides are TGTGCCATCAGTGAGTCGGGGGGACGAGCGAATCAGCCCCAGCATTTT. Protein product: CAISESGGRANQPQHF.

The sample holds a few counts of this clonotype. The rearrangement joins TRBV20-1 to TRBJ2-5; the match to TRBD1 covers 8 bases. The ends lost 1 base at V and 6 bases at J; junction bases unmatched: 13. The germline V gene encodes CDR1 DFQATT and CDR2 SNEGSKA (reference sequence). The CDR3 is 16 residues long. The CDR3 DNA reads TGCAGTGCTAGAGGGGGGGTACAGGGGGTTTTGAAGACCCAGTACTTC. Translation: CSARGGVQGVLKTQYF.

This clonotype was observed many times. V and J are TRBV3-1 and TRBJ2-6; the D gene could be TRBD1 or TRBD2 (5 bases each). With 0 bases removed from V and 2 bases from J, the gap between germline ends came to 8 bases. The CDR3 is 16 amino acids. The germline gives CDR1 LGHDT, CDR2 YNNKEL (reference sequence). CDR3 nucleotides: TGTGCCAGCAGCCAAGATGGGGGTGCTGGGGCCAACGTCCTGACTTTC. Protein product: CASSQDGGAGANVLTF.

This clonotype was observed at least ten times. V gene TRBV29-1 combines with J gene TRBJ2-7, with D tentatively TRBD2 (5 bases). This CDR3 is built from 14 residues. V dropped 1 base and J dropped 7 bases, with 17 bases sitting between them. Germline CDR1 and CDR2: SQVTM and ANQGSEA. This CDR3 is CSVEVLGPKREQYF. DNA for the CDR3: TGCAGCGTTGAAGTTCTGGGCCCGAAGCGGGAGCAGTACTTC.

This clonotype came up many times. The chain employs TRBV20-1 and TRBJ2-3; TRBD2 aligns across 10 bases. The J segment lost 3 bases and the V segment lost 6 bases, leaving 9 bases of the junction unmatched. CDR1 is DFQATT, CDR2 SNEGSKA, per germline (reference sequence). The CDR3 loop spans 15 amino acids. As DNA, the CDR3 is TGCAGTGCCGGGAGACCGGGACTAGCGACAGATACGCAGTATTTT. It yields the protein CSAGRPGLATDTQYF.

The chain uses TRBV15 and TRBJ2-5; 12 positions agree with TRBD2. Germline V gene data show CDR1 as LNHNV and CDR2 as YYDKDF (reference sequence). V lost 0 bases to trimming and J lost 5 bases; unmatched junction nucleotides: 1. The CDR3 consists of 15 residues. CDR3 residues: CATSRDTSGGETQYF. CDR3 in DNA: TGTGCCACCAGCAGAGATACTAGCGGGGGGGAGACCCAGTACTTC.

This rearrangement joins TRBV28 to TRBJ1-1; TRBD1 agrees at 11 bases. Germline V gene lookup returns CDR1 MDHEN and CDR2 SYDVKM. The CDR3 spans 16 residues. V trimming: 10 bases; J trimming: 1 base; junction bases outside the gene matches: 11. CDR3 loop: CAIAPPGQGGNTEAFF. DNA of the CDR3: TGTGCCATTGCTCCTCCGGGACAGGGGGGGAACACTGAAGCTTTCTTT.

The chain is built from TRBV2 and TRBJ1-1; D not resolved. This CDR3 has 13 amino acids. With 4 bases removed from V and 0 bases from J, the gap between germline ends came to 6 bases. Germline loops: CDR1 SNHLY, CDR2 FYNNEI. CDR3 DNA sequence: TGTGCCAGCAGTGCGACTATGAACACTGAAGCTTTCTTT. Translation: CASSATMNTEAFF.

The sample holds many counts of this clonotype. The CDR3 is CASSPQRGGRTDTQYF. As DNA, the CDR3 is TGTGCCAGCTCACCGCAGCGCGGCGGACGCACAGATACGCAGTATTTT. V and J are TRBV18 and TRBJ2-3, with D hard to call. CDR1 KGHSH and CDR2 LQKENI come from the germline V gene. This CDR3 spans 16 amino acids. V was trimmed by 3 bases and J by 1 base, leaving 14 bases between them.

This clonotype was observed many times. The chain links TRBV20-1 to TRBJ1-1; D is possibly TRBD1 (6 bases). Trimming left V 6 bases short and J 4 bases short, with 15 bases between. This CDR3 contains 13 residues. Per germline, CDR1 DFQATT and CDR2 SNEGSKA (reference sequence). In DNA, the CDR3 is TGCAGTGCACAACAGGGACGGCTCACTGAAGCTTTCTTT. This translates into CSAQQGRLTEAFF.

Ten or more counts support this clonotype. The rearrangement links TRBV27 to TRBJ1-4; D gene unclear. V was shortened by 5 bases and J by 6 bases, with 13 bases between the two germline ends. The CDR3 runs to 14 residues. CDR1 is MNHEY and CDR2 is SMNVEV in the germline V gene (reference sequence). CDR3: CASSRRLQDEKLFF. CDR3 nucleotides: TGTGCCAGCAGTCGCCGGTTGCAGGATGAAAAACTGTTTTTT.

This rearrangement joins TRBV9 to TRBJ2-1; 8 bases agree with TRBD1. The CDR3 totals 15 residues. V was clipped by 0 bases and J by 4 bases; unmatched bases: 3. Germline V gene lookup returns CDR1 SGDLS and CDR2 YYNGEE. As DNA, the CDR3 is TGTGCCAGCAGCGTAGACGGACAGGGATACAATGAGCAGTTCTTC. It codes for CASSVDGQGYNEQFF.

The chain has TRBV28 and TRBJ2-7, with D tentatively TRBD2 (5 bases). This CDR3 contains 13 residues. Trimming took off 7 bases at V and 3 bases at J, with 13 bases between the two ends. Germline V lookup: CDR1 MDHEN, CDR2 SYDVKM. For the CDR3, the DNA is TGTGCCAGCATGTATTCTGGGAGCTACGAGCAGTACTTC. Its translation is CASMYSGSYEQYF.

This chain links TRBV5-1 with TRBJ2-4; no reliable D call. CDR3 length: 17 amino acids. Germline CDR1 reads SGHRS; CDR2 reads YFSETQ. The ends were cut back, 2 bases at V and 0 bases at J, with 15 bases in the middle. The CDR3 spells CASSFRRELLAKNIQYF. The CDR3 region has the DNA TGCGCCAGCAGCTTCCGTCGCGAGCTACTAGCCAAAAACATTCAGTACTTC.

The gene calls are TRBV3-1 and TRBJ2-1; 9 nucleotides line up with TRBD2. Looked up from germline, CDR1 is LGHDT and CDR2 is YNNKEL (reference sequence). The CDR3 has 16 residues. The V gene end was trimmed by 2 bases and the J gene end by 8 bases; junction bases not matched to a gene: 10. Here the CDR3 DNA reads TGTGCCAGCAGCCAAAATGGGGCGGGAGGGCCCTATGAGCAGTTCTTC. This encodes CASSQNGAGGPYEQFF.

This clonotype occurred many times. The V gene is TRBV28, the J gene TRBJ2-3; 8 bases align to TRBD1. The V gene end was trimmed by 6 bases and the J gene end by 2 bases; junction bases not matched to a gene: 7. This CDR3 comprises 15 residues. The germline V gene has CDR1 MDHEN and CDR2 SYDVKM. The CDR3 is CASSETGETTDTQYF. Here the CDR3 DNA reads TGTGCCAGCAGCGAGACAGGGGAAACCACAGATACGCAGTATTTT.